This T cell receptor beta chain was sequenced in a study of shared clonotypes between healthy human individuals (dated by TCRdb to 2020 to 2022). Study-wide context: A couple of women and a few men aged 18 to 49 years were included in the cohort. Per donor, three plates each were used for CD4 naive and CD4 memory, two for CD8 naive, and one for CD8 memory. To estimate repertoire size and how much clonotypes are shared between individuals, the study performed deep sequencing of blood TCR repertoires from 4 to 6 healthy adults. To increase sequencing depth and limit assay-specific biases, different laboratories used diverse techniques to prepare libraries and sequence TCR repertoires. Per donor, leukapheresis produced somewhere between about 0.94 and 9.5 billion PBMCs.

The study at large found these results: Because the study included a small number of donors, the genetic and exposure-history diversity represented was limited. Only blood was sampled, and tissue TCR repertoires likely differ from those in blood. Even with the large sequencing depth, rarefaction of the sorted-subset datasets indicated that sequencing was incomplete. Sharing across several donors was observed for about 5% of naive CD4, 3.5% of naive CD8, 2.3% of memory CD4, and around 0.42% of memory CD8 clonotypes. Naive subsets generally had larger estimated clonotype richness than memory subsets. Pairwise subsampling led to the expectation that sequencing depth would affect the degree of clonotype sharing among donors. Clonotypes shared by all four sorted-subset donors showed higher generation probabilities than non-shared clonotypes.

Using the deep immunoSEQ assay, multiplex PCR amplified TCR CDR3 regions from genomic DNA. For each cell subset, the extracted genomic DNA was distributed evenly across all wells of several immunoSEQ 96-well plates, and each plate served as one replicate. Each replicate PCR for sorted subsets received 150 to 250 ng genomic DNA, equal to tens of thousands of T cell genomes. The purified libraries were quantified using a Qubit 3.0 fluorometer, sized with a Bioanalyzer 2100, and then quantified again using the KAPA Library Quantification kit. Every immunoSEQ 96-well plate was sequenced on a dedicated single-read 150-cycle Illumina NextSeq 550 flow cell. As for the original processing: Because only junctional sequences without quality scores were contained in the immunoSEQ output, filtering matching that applied to full-length reads could not be performed. Sequences were annotated with PyIR, a Python wrapper for IgBLAST v1.9, and V/J genes and CDR3 were assigned using IMGT germline references. Reads were removed for weak V/J assignments (E-value above 1e-6), missing CDR3, stop codons, out-of-frame junctions, or ambiguous translated residues. V3J clonotypes were defined as sequences sharing the same inferred V gene, J gene, and CDR3 amino acid sequence. To compute the percentage overlap between repertoires, the number of shared unique clonotypes was divided by the size of the smaller repertoire. Repertoire richness was assessed with RTK rarefaction, the Chao1 estimator, and Recon v2.1 estimates of unobserved clonotypes. Generation probabilities were computed with OLGA for all TCRbeta clonotypes obtained by the gDNA method from several donors. In TCRdb, the immuneACCESS table is reduced to in-frame sequences with V and J assigned. These tables do not hold every clone; where another copy was compared, an unresolved V gene accounts for under half, and the others remain unexplained. V, J and clone size derive from that table, while D and trimming were established from the DNA sequence. A total of roughly 590,000 clones appear in this sample, roughly 95% of them only once. The ten largest clonotypes hold 0.11% of the sample.

A remark on this clone: Its target antigen remains unknown. No quality values exist for individual bases; no much larger clone is one base distant.

CD8 naive samples were CD45RO-negative cells positively selected for CCR7, giving a CD45RA+CCR7+ population that excluded TemRA cells. The donors were healthy, HIV-negative adults with no recently reported acute infections or vaccinations. Only Caucasian adults living in Nashville, Tennessee, USA were represented among the donors. Blood was obtained by leukapheresis, after which PBMCs were separated by Ficoll-Histopaque density gradient centrifugation and cryopreserved in liquid nitrogen vapor phase. Analytical flow cytometry was used to check the purity and quantity of each magnetically sorted T cell population. Each sorted fraction had its genomic DNA isolated and then quantified by UV absorbance on a Nanodrop 2000c. The CDR3 holds 12 amino acids from the cysteine to the phenylalanine. Only CDR3 DNA is held: 36 bases, read in frame from base 1. The germline ends are 15 bases apart after V is trimmed by 4 bases and J by 15 bases. Taken from the germline V gene, the CDR1 and CDR2 loops are SGHVS and FNYEAQ.

This clonotype was obtained from a woman younger than 45 in good health. The rearrangement joined TRBV7-6 to TRBJ1-4; the D gene is unclear. The sample comprised naive CD8+ T cells sorted from blood. The cell subset or site label, as the study defines it: CD45RA+CCR7+. The nucleotide sequence reads TGTGCCAGCAGCTCACCGGATCGGGGATTGTTTTTT. Its translation reads: CASSSPDRGLFF.